This T cell receptor beta chain was captured by sequencing in a study of T cells in narcolepsy. Whole-study findings and limits: Same-patient CSF and blood CD4+ T cell clonotypes included HCRT-specific and TRIB2-specific autoreactive ones. No autoreactive T cell clone sequences appeared in some memory CD4+ repertoires.

This clone was picked up one time. Its antigen is as yet unknown. Libraries were prepared by immunoSEQ multiplex PCR; TCRdb keeps only in-frame clonotypes and omits some of them. The repertoire consists of under 20,000 clones, with 70% to 90% occurring once and the leading ten covering 0.7% to 0.85%. Trimming cost V 4 bases and J 11 bases; bases outside gene matches: 8. The CDR3 runs to 13 residues. The germline CDR1 and CDR2 sequences are SGHDT and YYEEEE. The genes are TRBV5-6 and TRBJ2-2; TRBD1 aligns across 7 bases. What was sequenced was memory (CD45RA-) CD4+ T cells from blood. The TCR was taken from a human donor in good health. DNA for the CDR3: TGTGCCAGCAGCGCGACAGGGACCTCAGAGCTGTTTTTT. It is translated as CASSATGTSELFF. Full variable domain (outside the CDR3, taken from reference TRBV5-6 and TRBJ2-2): DAGVTQSPTHLIKTRGQQVTLRCSPKSGHDTVSWYQQALGQGPQFIFQYYEEEERQRGNFPDRFSGHQFPNYSSELNVNALLLGDSALYLCASSATGTSELFFGEGSRLTVL.